A selection of T cell receptor beta chains follows, all from one sample in a study of blood T cells in healthy people across ages. MiXCR, applied by TCRdb to the 5' RACE reads, yields one record per CDR3 protein. The sample includes 800,000 to 950,000 distinct CDR3 sequences, 35% to 40% of them seen just once. The sequencing sample was made of blood. Receptor source: a man younger than 30 in good health. CDR3s leave out the opening cysteine and the closing phenylalanine or tryptophan. The order of the fields is J gene, clone size, V gene, CDR3 protein. The size entry is marked missing in some rows and otherwise reads once, few, many or a size class.

J: .
size: few
V: TRBV12-5
CDR3: ASGPLDEQY

J: TRBJ2-3
size: many
V: TRBV28
CDR3: ASSFSGGTDTQY

J: TRBJ2-1
size: few
V: TRBV7-3
CDR3: ASSARQGGEQF

J: TRBJ2-3
size: many
V: TRBV7-9
CDR3: ASSPPGTRQSTQY

J: TRBJ2-3
size: .
V: TRBV2
CDR3: ASSPMQLSTDTQY

J: TRBJ1-2
size: few
V: TRBV18
CDR3: ASSPETVYYGYT

J: TRBJ2-7
size: many
V: TRBV6-5
CDR3: ASAKRGYEQY

J: TRBJ1-1
size: .
V: TRBV6-2/TRBV6-3
CDR3: ASSRGTALNTEAF

J: TRBJ2-7
size: few
V: TRBV20-1
CDR3: SAKTGGIDEQY

J: TRBJ2-3
size: .
V: TRBV6-7
CDR3: ASSYRTSGETTDTQY

J: TRBJ1-1
size: few
V: TRBV7-8
CDR3: ASSSLLEPEAF

J: TRBJ2-1
size: .
V: TRBV10-3
CDR3: AISAIAGGREQF

J: TRBJ1-5
size: few
V: TRBV10-3
CDR3: AISESGTEVDQPQH

J: TRBJ2-3
size: many
V: TRBV5-1
CDR3: ASSRDARDTQY

J: TRBJ2-7
size: .
V: TRBV29-1
CDR3: SAELAGASYEQY

J: TRBJ1-1
size: .
V: TRBV20-1
CDR3: SARVEGDTEAF

J: TRBJ2-2
size: .
V: TRBV20-1
CDR3: SATGQGRSLGTGELF

J: TRBJ1-2
size: .
V: TRBV12-3/TRBV12-4
CDR3: ASSLSPITTRGYT

J: TRBJ1-3
size: few
V: TRBV30
CDR3: AWSTLGVSGNTIY

J: TRBJ2-1
size: .
V: TRBV2
CDR3: ASGGLAGGNEQF

J: TRBJ2-3
size: .
V: TRBV6-2/TRBV6-3
CDR3: ASSYGAGYTDTQY

J: TRBJ2-3
size: .
V: TRBV18
CDR3: ASSPLGIDTQY

J: TRBJ2-4
size: .
V: TRBV28
CDR3: ASISDPRLAGSTKNIQY

J: TRBJ2-3
size: .
V: TRBV5-1
CDR3: ASSFGGRGTDTQY

J: TRBJ1-5
size: few
V: TRBV2
CDR3: ASVLDKGSNQPQH

J: TRBJ1-2
size: many
V: TRBV7-2
CDR3: ASSPRTTGYT

J: TRBJ2-2
size: .
V: TRBV5-1
CDR3: ASSSRTPGNTGELF

J: TRBJ2-5
size: .
V: TRBV12-3/TRBV12-4
CDR3: ASSVQSNEQY

J: TRBJ2-3
size: .
V: TRBV27
CDR3: ASRPDRGTDTQY

J: TRBJ2-1
size: .
V: TRBV12-3/TRBV12-4
CDR3: ASSYDRRRGEQF

J: TRBJ1-4
size: few
V: TRBV25-1
CDR3: ASSEDGAGGEKLF

J: TRBJ1-4
size: few
V: TRBV28
CDR3: ASTRDRNEKLF

J: TRBJ2-7
size: once
V: TRBV7-2
CDR3: ASSEGVHSYEQY

J: TRBJ2-3
size: many
V: TRBV3-1
CDR3: ASSQDQGGRTDTQY

J: TRBJ1-2
size: .
V: TRBV12-3/TRBV12-4
CDR3: ASSFEGSYGYT

J: TRBJ2-7
size: many
V: TRBV5-1
CDR3: ASSLTDYEQY

J: TRBJ2-3
size: .
V: TRBV27
CDR3: ASSLWTRPDTQY

J: TRBJ2-1
size: few
V: TRBV11-2
CDR3: ASSLTSAGTRPYNEQF

J: TRBJ2-2
size: few
V: TRBV3-1
CDR3: ASSHPRDSRNTGELF

J: TRBJ1-2
size: .
V: TRBV7-9
CDR3: ASRGALRESFNYGYT

J: TRBJ2-1
size: few
V: TRBV5-1
CDR3: ASSLAGTSGGDSYNEQF

J: TRBJ2-2
size: few
V: TRBV29-1
CDR3: SVGTAANTGELF

J: TRBJ1-6
size: few
V: TRBV3-1
CDR3: ASSLGQSTSPLH

J: TRBJ2-3
size: once
V: TRBV4-1
CDR3: ASSPTIFGTDTQY

J: TRBJ1-2
size: many
V: TRBV5-4
CDR3: ASSSGTADYGYT

J: TRBJ1-2
size: many
V: TRBV12-3/TRBV12-4
CDR3: ASSRTGFGYT

J: TRBJ2-4
size: few
V: TRBV5-1
CDR3: ASSLVAGENEQY

J: TRBJ2-5
size: few
V: TRBV5-1
CDR3: ASSWDRAETQY

J: TRBJ1-4
size: .
V: TRBV10-3
CDR3: AIGAGDNEKLF

J: TRBJ2-5
size: .
V: TRBV4-3
CDR3: ASSQVGRDSKETQY

J: TRBJ1-2
size: .
V: TRBV2
CDR3: ASSGRGVIYGYT

J: TRBJ2-5
size: .
V: TRBV20-1
CDR3: SARPVNRDRVETQY

J: TRBJ1-1
size: few
V: TRBV10-3
CDR3: ATRQGLETEAF

J: TRBJ2-2
size: few
V: TRBV20-1
CDR3: SARRLAGDTGELF

J: TRBJ2-3
size: .
V: TRBV20-1
CDR3: SAGPFTGVSTDTQY

J: TRBJ1-4
size: .
V: TRBV20-1
CDR3: SASGLAGLSNEKLF

J: TRBJ1-6
size: few
V: TRBV15
CDR3: ATRLVETGEYSPLH

J: TRBJ1-1
size: .
V: TRBV6-9
CDR3: ASRQAGTGNTEAF

J: TRBJ2-1
size: many
V: TRBV20-1
CDR3: SARGREPYNEQF